This entry features one T cell receptor beta chain sequence. Its antigen is unknown. This specimen comes from a study of T cells after yellow fever vaccination. Study-wide context: The SMART-Seq v4 Ultra Low Input method served to prepare the low-cell-number fractions. General study findings and limits: Though weaker, the secondary response peaked faster, on day 5 versus 15. Only a minor proportion of clonotypes was detected across both CD4 and CD8 compartments. Most clones from primary vaccination resurfaced after the booster (96% CD4, over 75% CD8).

TCRdb processed the 5' RACE reads anew with MiXCR; each CDR3 protein has one entry. The sample has 500,000 to 650,000 distinct CDR3 sequences; approximately 13% are singletons. This TCR was recovered from a man aged 25 to 45 who received the YFV17D yellow fever vaccine. Source: PBMCs, taken on the day of the yellow fever booster vaccination.

For the CDR3, the DNA is TGTGCCAGCAATCGGGGAGACAATGAGCAGTTCTTC. Protein sequence: CASNRGDNEQFF. The gene calls are TRBV5-4 and TRBJ2-1; a possible D gene is TRBD2 (5 bases). V lost 6 bases, J lost 5 bases, and 9 bases lay in between. Germline-derived CDR1 and CDR2 are SGHNT and YYREEE (reference sequence). The CDR3 length is 12 residues.